This T cell receptor beta chain was captured in a study of blood T cell repertoires in COVID-19. Overall study: Both acute and convalescent COVID-19 samples were obtained from the United States, Italy and Spain.

The germline V gene encodes CDR1 SGHKS and CDR2 YYEKEE (reference sequence). The ends were cut back, 0 bases at V and 10 bases at J, with 10 bases in the middle. This CDR3 is 12 amino acids long. In the source study's methods: Amplifying reference gene primers gave estimates of nucleated cell counts. TCRdb's table, derived via immunoSEQ multiplex PCR, lists solely in-frame clones and lacks some. The V and J calls and clone size come from that table; D and trimming were worked out from the DNA. The table records just over 350,000 clones, less than 90% of them present only once. The origin of this receptor is a woman between 55 and 75 years old with COVID-19, enrolled during active disease. This chain joins TRBV5-5 and TRBJ1-1, with TRBD1 as a possible D gene (5 bases). Material for sequencing was peripheral blood. The CDR3 protein is CASSLEGNLAFF. CDR3 DNA sequence: TGTGCCAGCAGCTTGGAGGGGAATTTAGCTTTCTTT.